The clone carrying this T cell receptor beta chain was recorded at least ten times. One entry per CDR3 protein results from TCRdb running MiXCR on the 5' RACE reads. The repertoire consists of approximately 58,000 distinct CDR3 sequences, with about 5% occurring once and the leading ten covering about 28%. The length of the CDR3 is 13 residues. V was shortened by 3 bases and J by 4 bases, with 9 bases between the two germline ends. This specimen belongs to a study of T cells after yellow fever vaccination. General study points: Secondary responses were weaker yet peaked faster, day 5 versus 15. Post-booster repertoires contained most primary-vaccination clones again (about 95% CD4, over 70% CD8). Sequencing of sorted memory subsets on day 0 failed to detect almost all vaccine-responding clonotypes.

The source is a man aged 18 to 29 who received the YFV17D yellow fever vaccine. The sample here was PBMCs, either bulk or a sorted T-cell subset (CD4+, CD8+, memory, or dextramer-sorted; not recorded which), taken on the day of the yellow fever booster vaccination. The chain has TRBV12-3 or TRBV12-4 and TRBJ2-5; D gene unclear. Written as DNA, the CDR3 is TGTGCCAGCAGTTTCGTGGAAGGAGAGACCCAGTACTTC. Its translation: CASSFVEGETQYF.